Presented here are 14 T cell receptor beta chains from one specimen sequenced in a study of long-term antiretroviral therapy in people with HIV. At the survey level, the v3.0 immunoSEQ assay was run. Some clones are missing from TCRdb's copy, which holds only in-frame ones; the method was immunoSEQ multiplex PCR. Found here are about 20,000 clones, approximately 86% of them singletons; the top ten hold 10%. Sequencing used unsorted PBMCs, obtained 0.5 years after starting antiretroviral therapy. These receptors were obtained from a man in his forties with HIV.

The chain carries TRBV27 and TRBJ2-7; 10 bases map to TRBD2. The germline V gene has CDR1 MNHEY and CDR2 SMNVEV (reference sequence). This CDR3 spans 14 amino acids. V lost 7 bases and J lost 2; bases outside the gene matches: 5. The CDR3 region has the DNA TGTGCCAGCACCCCAAGCGGGAGGGCCTACGAGCAGTACTTC. Protein: CASTPSGRAYEQYF.

This CDR3 is CASSPRLAGEDEQFF. Written as DNA, the CDR3 is TGTGCCAGCAGCCCGCGACTAGCGGGAGAAGATGAGCAGTTCTTC. The chain is built from TRBV5-5 and TRBJ2-1; 12 bases agree with TRBD2. This CDR3 contains 15 residues. V shed 4 bases, J shed 8 bases, and the junction held 7 bases outside the gene matches. Germline CDR1 SGHKS, CDR2 YYEKEE (reference sequence).

The rearrangement joins TRBV10-3 to TRBJ1-2; possibly TRBD1 for D (5 bases). This CDR3 has 12 amino acids. V was clipped by 6 bases and J by 6 bases, with 11 bases between them. CDR1 ENHRY and CDR2 SYGVKD come from the germline V gene. The CDR3 coding sequence is TGTGCCATCAGCGAGATGGGGGATGGCTACACCTTC. Its translation is CAISEMGDGYTF.

As regards this clone: Other DNA sequences from this sample encode an identical CDR3 as well. The genes are TRBV18 and TRBJ1-5; D is perhaps TRBD1 (6 bases). The V end lost 3 bases, the J end lost 6 bases, and 9 bases lay between the germline ends. Germline-derived CDR1 and CDR2 are KGHSH and LQKENI. The CDR3 extends over 13 amino acids. CDR3 sequence (DNA): TGTGCCAGCTCACCTTCAGGGGTTCAGCCCCAGCATTTT. This sequence encodes CASSPSGVQPQHF.

This rearrangement joins TRBV6-5 to TRBJ1-1; TRBD1 matches 7 bases. The J segment lost 0 bases and the V segment lost 1 base, leaving 5 bases of the junction unmatched. Germline V gene data show CDR1 as MNHEY and CDR2 as SVGAGI. The CDR3 loop spans 16 amino acids. CDR3 amino acids: CASSYFIQGMNTEAFF. CDR3 nucleotides: TGTGCCAGCAGTTACTTTATACAGGGGATGAACACTGAAGCTTTCTTT.

The J gene is TRBJ1-1, the V gene TRBV7-9; D remains unclear. Between the trimmed V and J ends, which lost 0 bases and 11 bases, there was a span of 19 bases. The CDR3 runs to 15 residues. Per the germline V gene, CDR1 is SEHNR and CDR2 is FQNEAQ (reference sequence). The CDR3 reads CASSLAAGGTREAFF. The CDR3 DNA sequence: TGTGCCAGCAGCTTAGCAGCCGGAGGTACCCGGGAGGCTTTCTTT.

The chain carries TRBV11-2 and TRBJ2-3; 9 nucleotides agree with TRBD1. The CDR3 extends over 17 amino acids. Per the germline V gene, CDR1 is SGHAT and CDR2 is FQNNGV. The V segment lost 1 base and the J segment 3 bases; nucleotides outside the gene matches: 8. CDR3 amino acids: CASSLVGATGGTDTQYF. CDR3 DNA: TGTGCCAGCAGCTTAGTGGGCGCGACAGGGGGGACAGATACGCAGTATTTT.

The chain links TRBV6-1 to TRBJ2-7, with D maybe TRBD1 (5 bases). Germline CDR1 MNHNS, CDR2 SASEGT. V gave up 1 base and J gave up 3 bases, with 13 bases separating them. The CDR3 loop spans 15 amino acids. The CDR3, as DNA: TGTGCCAGCAGTGAAGGACACCCAGGGATCTACGAGCAGTACTTC. Translated: CASSEGHPGIYEQYF.

As DNA, the CDR3 is TGTGCCAGCAGCAATGGGGGGGAAAAACTGTTTTTT. Protein: CASSNGGEKLFF. The V gene is TRBV7-9, the J gene TRBJ1-4, with D perhaps matching TRBD1 (5 bases). V lost 5 bases and J lost 8, with 9 bases in between. This CDR3 is 12 amino acids long. Germline CDR1 reads SEHNR; CDR2 reads FQNEAQ (reference sequence).

The genes are TRBV6-4 and TRBJ2-7, with D maybe TRBD2 (5 bases). The CDR3 covers 12 residues. V was pared by 6 bases and J by 4 bases, with 10 bases between. Germline CDR1 MRHNA, CDR2 SNTAGT. This chain's CDR3 is CASRPTSYEQYF. In DNA form, the CDR3 reads TGTGCCAGCAGGCCAACTAGTTACGAGCAGTACTTC.

V is TRBV4-3 and J is TRBJ1-1, with D unresolved. This CDR3 region has 15 residues. Germline CDR1 is LGHNA and CDR2 is YSLEER. V lost 1 base and J lost 1, with 10 bases in between. CDR3 nucleotide sequence: TGCGCCAGCAGCCAAGGGCTGACTACGAACACTGAAGCTTTCTTT. Its protein is CASSQGLTTNTEAFF.

CDR3 amino acids: CVRIPLDRVTEAFF. CDR3 DNA sequence: TGTGTCAGAATCCCTTTGGACAGGGTCACTGAAGCTTTCTTT. This chain links TRBV7-5 with TRBJ1-1; the D call TRBD1 from the table was never checked on the DNA. TRBV7-5 is recorded as a pseudogene. This CDR3 has 14 amino acids.

V usage is TRBV6-5 and J usage is TRBJ2-1; D might be TRBD1 or TRBD2, each matching 5 bases. V lost 5 bases and J lost 9, with 11 bases in between. The CDR3 spans 12 residues. The germline V gene has CDR1 MNHEY and CDR2 SVGAGI. CDR3 in DNA: TGTGCCAGCAGTGGCCCGGGGCCTGAGCAGTTCTTC. This sequence encodes CASSGPGPEQFF.

This clone came up a few times. V is TRBV29-1 and J is TRBJ2-3; D possibly matches TRBD1 or TRBD2 (5 bases each). Per the germline V gene, CDR1 is SQVTM and CDR2 is ANQGSEA. The CDR3 extends over 13 amino acids. V was cut by 4 bases and J by 3 bases, with 11 bases left in between. CDR3 protein: CSVGGGITDTQYF. For the CDR3, the DNA is TGCAGCGTTGGTGGGGGAATAACAGATACGCAGTATTTT.